This passage covers 10 T cell receptor beta chains from one sample sequenced in a study of cytomegalovirus exposure and HLA in healthy donors. 13 Jbeta primers and 60 Vbeta primers were used for the PCR. Sequencing was performed with immunoSEQ multiplex PCR; in TCRdb, only in-frame clones are kept and a portion is missing. The sample includes around 52,000 clones. Specimen: PBMCs. Receptor source: a man between 40 and 49 years old in good health and CMV-seropositive.

The chain is built from TRBV29-1 and TRBJ2-1, with a weak D call TRBD2 (5 bases). Trimming left V 4 bases short and J 4 bases short, with 17 bases between. Germline CDR1 SQVTM, CDR2 ANQGSEA. The CDR3 covers 15 residues. In DNA form, the CDR3 reads TGCAGCGTTGGAGGAGGCGCAAAAACTTACAATGAGCAGTTCTTC. Protein product: CSVGGGAKTYNEQFF.

The genes are TRBV19 and TRBJ2-3; no reliable D call. In germline, CDR1 is LNHDA, CDR2 SQIVND (reference sequence). The CDR3 contains 13 residues. The ends were cut back, 7 bases at V and 0 bases at J, with 8 bases in the middle. CDR3 sequence reads: CASKTSSTDTQYF. The CDR3 DNA reads TGTGCCAGTAAAACTTCTAGCACAGATACGCAGTATTTT.

The chain uses TRBV28 and TRBJ1-4, with TRBD1 identical over 7 bases. After removal of 2 bases from V and 4 bases from J, the junction contained 10 bases not matched to a gene. The CDR3 covers 17 residues. Germline V gives CDR1 MDHEN, CDR2 SYDVKM. The CDR3 DNA reads TGTGCCAGCAGTTTAGCGGACAGGCGAAGCCATAATGAAAAACTGTTTTTT. Translating gives CASSLADRRSHNEKLFF.

The chain is built from TRBV5-1 and TRBJ2-3; TRBD2 matches 7 bases. Germline V CDR1 and CDR2: SGHRS, YFSETQ. The CDR3 runs 14 residues. V shed 2 bases, J shed 5 bases, and the junction held 5 bases outside the gene matches. This chain's CDR3 is CASSFGGGEDTQYF. The CDR3, as DNA: TGCGCCAGCAGCTTCGGCGGGGGAGAAGATACGCAGTATTTT.

The chain couples TRBV21-1 to TRBJ2-5; the D call of TRBD2 is as the table states it, not checked on the DNA. TRBV21-1 is a pseudogene locus. CDR3 length: 13 residues. In DNA form, the CDR3 reads TGTGCCAGCAGCACTGTAGGAGAGGAGACCCAGTACTTC. Its protein is CASSTVGEETQYF.

The genes are TRBV5-6 and TRBJ2-5, with 11 bases that match TRBD2. J gave up 9 bases and V 2 bases, and 3 bases lay outside the gene matches. This CDR3 comprises 13 residues. Germline V gives CDR1 SGHDT, CDR2 YYEEEE. CDR3 residues: CASSFQLAGAQYF. Written as DNA, the CDR3 is TGTGCCAGCAGCTTCCAACTAGCGGGGGCCCAGTACTTC. Full variable domain (outside the CDR3, taken from reference TRBV5-6 and TRBJ2-5): DAGVTQSPTHLIKTRGQQVTLRCSPKSGHDTVSWYQQALGQGPQFIFQYYEEEERQRGNFPDRFSGHQFPNYSSELNVNALLLGDSALYLCASSFQLAGAQYFGPGTRLLVL.

This chain joins TRBV30 and TRBJ2-3; no definite D call. CDR3 length equals 12 residues. Trimming cost V 3 bases and J 4 bases, with 8 bases left between them. CDR1 and CDR2 from the germline V gene are GTSNPN and SVGIG (reference sequence). The CDR3 coding sequence is TGTGCCTGGAGAATCCGAGCAGATACGCAGTATTTT. This gives the protein CAWRIRADTQYF.

V and J are TRBV18 and TRBJ2-5; 7 bases fit TRBD1. The better agreement between TRBJ2-7 and the DNA end casts doubt on the J call. This CDR3 contains 14 residues. Germline V CDR1 and CDR2: KGHSH, LQKENI. CDR3 region: CASSPGQALGEQYF. The DNA for the CDR3 is TGTGCCAGCTCACCCGGACAGGCCTTAGGCGAGCAGTACTTC.

The chain has TRBV6-6 and TRBJ1-3; D may be TRBD1 (5 bases). The germline V and J ends were trimmed by 5 bases and 0 bases, with 11 bases remaining between them. Germline loops: CDR1 MNHNY, CDR2 SVGAGI (reference sequence). The CDR3 consists of 15 residues. The CDR3 sequence is CASSPLGGSGNTIYF. CDR3 sequence (DNA): TGTGCCAGCAGTCCCCTCGGGGGCTCTGGAAACACCATATATTTT.

This chain links TRBV5-1 with TRBJ2-2, with a tentative D call TRBD2 (6 bases). The CDR3 has 16 residues. The germline V and J ends were trimmed by 0 bases and 5 bases, with 14 bases remaining between them. CDR1 is SGHRS and CDR2 is YFSETQ in the germline V gene. The CDR3 DNA is TGCGCCAGCAGCTTGGATGTAGCGGCGGGGACCGGGGAGCTGTTTTTT. It translates to CASSLDVAAGTGELFF.